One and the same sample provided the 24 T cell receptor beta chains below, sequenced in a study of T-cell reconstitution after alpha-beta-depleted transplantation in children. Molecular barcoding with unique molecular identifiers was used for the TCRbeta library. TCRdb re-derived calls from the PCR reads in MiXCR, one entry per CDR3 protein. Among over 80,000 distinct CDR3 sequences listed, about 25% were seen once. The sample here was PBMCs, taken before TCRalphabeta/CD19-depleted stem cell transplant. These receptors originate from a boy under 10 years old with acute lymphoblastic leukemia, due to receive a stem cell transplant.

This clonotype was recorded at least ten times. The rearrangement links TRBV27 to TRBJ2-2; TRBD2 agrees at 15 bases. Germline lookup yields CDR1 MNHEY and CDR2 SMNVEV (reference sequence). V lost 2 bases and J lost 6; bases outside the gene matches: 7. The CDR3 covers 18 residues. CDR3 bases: TGTGCCAGCAGTTTAGGACTAGCGGGAGGGCGTCTCCCCGGGGAGCTGTTTTTT. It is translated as CASSLGLAGGRLPGELFF.

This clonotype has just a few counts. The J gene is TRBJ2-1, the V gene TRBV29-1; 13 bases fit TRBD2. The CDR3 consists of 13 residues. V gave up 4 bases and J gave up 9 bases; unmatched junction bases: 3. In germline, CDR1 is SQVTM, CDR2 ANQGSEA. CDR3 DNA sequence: TGCAGCGTTGGGACTAGCGGGAGTGGTGAGCAGTTCTTC. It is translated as CSVGTSGSGEQFF.

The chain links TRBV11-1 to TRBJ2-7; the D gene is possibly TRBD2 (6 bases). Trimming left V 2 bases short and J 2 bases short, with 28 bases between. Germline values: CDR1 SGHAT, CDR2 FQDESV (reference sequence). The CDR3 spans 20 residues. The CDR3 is CASSLKSLRDPAEGTYEQYF. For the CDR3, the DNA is TGTGCCAGCAGCTTAAAGTCGTTGAGGGATCCAGCGGAGGGAACCTACGAGCAGTACTTC.

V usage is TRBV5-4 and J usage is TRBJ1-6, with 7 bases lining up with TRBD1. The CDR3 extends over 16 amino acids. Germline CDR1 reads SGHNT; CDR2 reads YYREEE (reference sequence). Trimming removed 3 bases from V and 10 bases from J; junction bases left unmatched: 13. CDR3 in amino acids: CASSSTKTGKNSPLHF. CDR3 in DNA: TGTGCCAGCAGCTCCACAAAGACAGGGAAGAACTCACCCCTCCACTTT.

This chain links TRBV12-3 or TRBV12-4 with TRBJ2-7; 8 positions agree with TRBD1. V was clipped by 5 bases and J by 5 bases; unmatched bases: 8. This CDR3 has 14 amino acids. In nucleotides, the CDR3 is TGTGCCAGCAGTGTAGGACAGGGACCAAACGAGCAGTACTTC. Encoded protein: CASSVGQGPNEQYF.

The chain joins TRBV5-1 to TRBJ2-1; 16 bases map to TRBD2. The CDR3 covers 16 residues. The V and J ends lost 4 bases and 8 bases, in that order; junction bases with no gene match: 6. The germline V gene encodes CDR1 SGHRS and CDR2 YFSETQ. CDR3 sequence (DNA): TGCGCCAGCAGCCCGGGGACTAGCGGGAGGGTCGATGAGCAGTTCTTC. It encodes CASSPGTSGRVDEQFF. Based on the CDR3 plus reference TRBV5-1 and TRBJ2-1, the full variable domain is KAGVTQTPRYLIKTRGQQVTLSCSPISGHRSVSWYQQTPGQGLQFLFEYFSETQRNKGNFPGRFSGRQFSNSRSEMNVSTLELGDSALYLCASSPGTSGRVDEQFFGPGTRLTVL.

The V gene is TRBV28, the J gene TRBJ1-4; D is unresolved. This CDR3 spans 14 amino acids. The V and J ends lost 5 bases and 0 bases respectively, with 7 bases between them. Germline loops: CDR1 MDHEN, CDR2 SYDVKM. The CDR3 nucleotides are TGTGCCAGCAGTCCCTCTTCAACTAATGAAAAACTGTTTTTT. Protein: CASSPSSTNEKLFF.

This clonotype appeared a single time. The CDR3 loop is CASSQELAGGREQFF. For the CDR3, the DNA is TGCGCCAGCAGCCAAGAACTAGCGGGAGGGCGGGAGCAGTTCTTC. The genes are TRBV4-3 and TRBJ2-1, with TRBD2 matching over 13 bases. V lost 0 bases to trimming and J lost 10 bases; unmatched junction nucleotides: 3. This CDR3 region has 15 residues. Germline assignment: CDR1 LGHNA and CDR2 YSLEER.

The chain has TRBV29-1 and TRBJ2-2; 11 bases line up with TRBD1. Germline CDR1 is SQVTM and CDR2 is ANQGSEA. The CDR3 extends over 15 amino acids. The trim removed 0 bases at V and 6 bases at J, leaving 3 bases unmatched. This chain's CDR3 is CSVEEGQGAAGELFF. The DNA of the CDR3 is TGCAGCGTTGAAGAAGGACAGGGGGCCGCCGGGGAGCTGTTTTTT.

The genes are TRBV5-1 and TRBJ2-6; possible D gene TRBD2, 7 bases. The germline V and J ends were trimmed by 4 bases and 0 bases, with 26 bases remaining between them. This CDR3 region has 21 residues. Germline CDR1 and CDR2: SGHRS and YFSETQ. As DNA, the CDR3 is TGCGCCAGCAGCGGCGGGGGCGCGCTGGGACTAACTTTCTCTGGGGCCAACGTCCTGACTTTC. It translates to CASSGGGALGLTFSGANVLTF.

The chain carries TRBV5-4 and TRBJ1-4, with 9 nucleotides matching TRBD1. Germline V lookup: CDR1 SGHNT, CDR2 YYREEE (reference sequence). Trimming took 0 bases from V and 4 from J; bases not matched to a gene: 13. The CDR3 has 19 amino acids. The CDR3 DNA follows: TGTGCCAGCAGCTTGGTTTTGGCATACGGGGACAGGGTTAATGAAAAACTGTTTTTT. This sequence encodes CASSLVLAYGDRVNEKLFF.

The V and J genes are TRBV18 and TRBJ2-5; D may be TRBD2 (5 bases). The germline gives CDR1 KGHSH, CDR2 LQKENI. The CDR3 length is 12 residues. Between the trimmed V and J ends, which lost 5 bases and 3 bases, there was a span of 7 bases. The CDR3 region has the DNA TGTGCCAGCTCATCTAGCAAAGAGACCCAGTACTTC. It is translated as CASSSSKETQYF.

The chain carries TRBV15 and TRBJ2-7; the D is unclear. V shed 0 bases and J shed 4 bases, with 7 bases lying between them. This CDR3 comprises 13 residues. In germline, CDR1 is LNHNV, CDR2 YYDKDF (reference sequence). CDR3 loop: CATSRDGPYEQYF. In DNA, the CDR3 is TGTGCCACCAGCAGAGACGGACCTTACGAGCAGTACTTC.

The CDR3 nucleotides are TGTGCCAGTAGTATGCAGGCAGAACGCGGCTACACCTTC. This gives the protein CASSMQAERGYTF. This chain uses TRBV19 with TRBJ1-2; no clear D. CDR1 LNHDA and CDR2 SQIVND come from the germline V gene (reference sequence). The CDR3 runs 13 residues. Trimming took 3 bases from V and 8 from J, leaving 13 bases between them. The variable domain in full, completed from reference TRBV19 and TRBJ1-2, reads DGGITQSPKYLFRKEGQNVTLSCEQNLNHDAMYWYRQDPGQGLRLIYYSQIVNDFQKGDIAEGYSVSREKKESFPLTVTSAQKNPTAFYLCASSMQAERGYTFGSGTRLTVV.

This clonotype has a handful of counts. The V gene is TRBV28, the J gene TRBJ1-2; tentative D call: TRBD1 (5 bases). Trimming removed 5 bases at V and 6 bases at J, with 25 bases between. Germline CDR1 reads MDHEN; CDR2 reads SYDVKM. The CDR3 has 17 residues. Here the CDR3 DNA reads TGTGCCAGCAGTCACAAACCAATGGGACTGCTTATAGATGGCTACACCTTC. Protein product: CASSHKPMGLLIDGYTF.

This CDR3 is CASSRTENQPQHF. In nucleotides, the CDR3 is TGTGCCAGCAGCAGGACAGAGAATCAGCCCCAGCATTTT. This sequence joins TRBV12-3 or TRBV12-4 and TRBJ1-5; D possibly corresponds to TRBD1 (6 bases). Trimming cost V 6 bases and J 4 bases, with 10 bases left between them. The CDR3 loop spans 13 amino acids.

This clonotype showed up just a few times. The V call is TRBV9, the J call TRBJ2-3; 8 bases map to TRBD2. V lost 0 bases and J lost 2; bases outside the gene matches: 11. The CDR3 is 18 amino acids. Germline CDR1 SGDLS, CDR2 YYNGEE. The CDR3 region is CASSVATSGGAFTDTQYF. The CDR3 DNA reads TGTGCCAGCAGCGTAGCTACTAGCGGAGGGGCCTTCACAGATACGCAGTATTTT. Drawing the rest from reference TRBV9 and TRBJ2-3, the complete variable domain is DSGVTQTPKHLITATGQRVTLRCSPRSGDLSVYWYQQSLDQGLQFLIQYYNGEERAKGNILERFSAQQFPDLHSELNLSSLELGDSALYFCASSVATSGGAFTDTQYFGPGTRLTVL.

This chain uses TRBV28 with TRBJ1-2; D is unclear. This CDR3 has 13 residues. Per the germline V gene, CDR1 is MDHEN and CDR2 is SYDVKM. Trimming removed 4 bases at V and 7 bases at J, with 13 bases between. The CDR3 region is CASSWSSSLGYTF. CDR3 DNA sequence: TGTGCCAGCAGTTGGAGCAGCTCTCTTGGCTACACCTTC.

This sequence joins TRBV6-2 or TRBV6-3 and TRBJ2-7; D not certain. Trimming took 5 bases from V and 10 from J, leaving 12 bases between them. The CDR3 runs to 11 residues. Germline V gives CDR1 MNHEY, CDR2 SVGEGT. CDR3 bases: TGTGCCAGCAGTCAAGGGCCTGAACAGTACTTC. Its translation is CASSQGPEQYF.

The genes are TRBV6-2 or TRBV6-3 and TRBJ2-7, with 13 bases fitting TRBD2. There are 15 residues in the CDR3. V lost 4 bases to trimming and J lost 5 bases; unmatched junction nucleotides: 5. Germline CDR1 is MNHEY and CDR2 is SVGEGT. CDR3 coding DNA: TGTGCCAGCAGTTTGGGGACTAGCGGGATCGACGAGCAGTACTTC. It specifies CASSLGTSGIDEQYF.

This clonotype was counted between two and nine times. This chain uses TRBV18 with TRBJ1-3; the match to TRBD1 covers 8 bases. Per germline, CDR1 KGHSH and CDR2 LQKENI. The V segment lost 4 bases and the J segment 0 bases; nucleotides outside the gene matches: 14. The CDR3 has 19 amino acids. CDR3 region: CASSLRTGQVDYSGNTIYF. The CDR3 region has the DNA TGTGCCAGCTCACTGAGAACGGGACAGGTGGATTACTCTGGAAACACCATATATTTT.

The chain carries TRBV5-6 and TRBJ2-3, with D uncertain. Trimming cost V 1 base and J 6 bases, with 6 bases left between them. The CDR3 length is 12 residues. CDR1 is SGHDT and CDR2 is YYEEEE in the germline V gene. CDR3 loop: CASSLSADTQYF. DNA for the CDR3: TGTGCCAGCAGCTTGTCGGCGGATACGCAGTATTTT.

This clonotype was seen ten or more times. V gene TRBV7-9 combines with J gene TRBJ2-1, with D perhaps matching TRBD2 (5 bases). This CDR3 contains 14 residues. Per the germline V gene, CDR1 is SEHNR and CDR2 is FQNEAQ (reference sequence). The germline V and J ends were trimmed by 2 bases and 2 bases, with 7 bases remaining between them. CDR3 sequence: CASSLSGAYNEQFF. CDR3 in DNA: TGTGCCAGCAGCTTAAGCGGAGCCTACAATGAGCAGTTCTTC. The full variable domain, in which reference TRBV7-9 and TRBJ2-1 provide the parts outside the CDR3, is DTGVSQNPRHKITKRGQNVTFRCDPISEHNRLYWYRQTLGQGPEFLTYFQNEAQLEKSRLLSDRFSAERPKGSFSTLEIQRTEQGDSAMYLCASSLSGAYNEQFFGPGTRLTVL.

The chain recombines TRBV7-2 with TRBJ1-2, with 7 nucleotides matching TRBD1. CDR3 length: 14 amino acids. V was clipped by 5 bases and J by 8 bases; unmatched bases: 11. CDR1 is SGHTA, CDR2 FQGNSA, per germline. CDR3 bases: TGTGCCAGCAGCCTTGGGACAGCGTATGGGGGCTACACCTTC. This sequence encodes CASSLGTAYGGYTF.